Each of the 18 T cell receptor beta chains below was sequenced from the same sample in a study of T cell responses to AZD1222 COVID-19 vaccine. The protocol was immunoSEQ multiplex PCR, while the TCRdb copy is restricted to in-frame clones and leaves out a portion. The repertoire holds approximately 110,000 clones, with roughly nine tenths as singletons. Sequenced here: peripheral blood, sampled 28 days after the second AZD1222 dose. The receptors here all came from an adult who received the AZD1222 COVID-19 vaccine.

The chain has TRBV28 and TRBJ1-5; no definite D call. V gave up 2 bases and J gave up 4 bases, with 6 bases separating them. Germline CDR1 reads MDHEN; CDR2 reads SYDVKM. The CDR3 is made up of 13 amino acids. CDR3 loop: CASSLGRNQPQHF. CDR3 DNA sequence: TGTGCCAGCAGTTTAGGACGGAATCAGCCCCAGCATTTT.

The chain uses TRBV5-1 and TRBJ2-5; TRBD1 aligns across 7 bases. The CDR3 contains 15 residues. Trimming at V came to 4 bases and at J to 4 bases, leaving 10 bases not matched to a gene. CDR1 is SGHRS, CDR2 YFSETQ, per germline. The DNA for the CDR3 is TGCGCCAGCAGCCCGACATCTACAGGGGTAGAGACCCAGTACTTC. This encodes CASSPTSTGVETQYF.

This sequence joins TRBV20-1 and TRBJ2-5, with D uncertain. The V end was cut by 4 bases, the J end by 5 bases, with 8 bases between. This CDR3 contains 11 residues. Germline V gives CDR1 DFQATT, CDR2 SNEGSKA (reference sequence). The CDR3 loop reads CSANIGETQYF. The CDR3 DNA follows: TGCAGTGCTAATATCGGGGAGACCCAGTACTTC.

This clone has a single count. V and J are TRBV7-9 and TRBJ2-7; 7 nucleotides match TRBD2. V lost 3 bases to trimming and J lost 4 bases; unmatched junction nucleotides: 6. Per the germline V gene, CDR1 is SEHNR and CDR2 is FQNEAQ (reference sequence). The CDR3 length is 14 residues. The CDR3 spells CASSLGTTLYEQYF. CDR3 bases: TGTGCCAGCAGCTTGGGGACTACCTTATACGAGCAGTACTTC.

The CDR3 nucleotides read TGTGCCAGCAGTTGGACAGGAGCAGCCCACAATGAGCAGTTCTTC. It translates to CASSWTGAAHNEQFF. V usage is TRBV6-5 and J usage is TRBJ2-1; 7 bases are a match to TRBD1. The CDR3 sequence is 15 residues long. Trimming took 4 bases from V and 5 from J; bases not matched to a gene: 8. Per the germline V gene, CDR1 is MNHEY and CDR2 is SVGAGI.

The table lists this clone with a few counts. The chain links TRBV3-1 (or the pseudogene TRBV3-2) to TRBJ2-1; the D is unclear. The V end lost 4 bases, the J end lost 9 bases, and 13 bases lay between the germline ends. Looked up from germline, CDR1 is LGHDT and CDR2 is YNNKEL (reference sequence). The CDR3 runs 13 residues. CDR3 amino acids: CASSPFVNGEQFF. CDR3 bases: TGTGCCAGCAGCCCGTTTGTTAACGGTGAGCAGTTCTTC.

In DNA form, the CDR3 reads TGTGCCAGCAGCCATGCAGACAGGGGAAGAGCTAACTATGGCTACACCTTC. Encoded protein: CASSHADRGRANYGYTF. This chain links TRBV4-2 with TRBJ1-2, with TRBD1 matching over 8 bases. Germline V gene data show CDR1 as LGHNA and CDR2 as YNFKEQ. The trim removed 3 bases at V and 0 bases at J, leaving 9 bases unmatched. The CDR3 runs 17 residues.

CDR3 region: CASSPEGQRTDTQYF. The CDR3 bases are TGTGCCAGCAGCCCGGAGGGACAGCGCACAGATACGCAGTATTTT. The chain has TRBV5-5 and TRBJ2-3; a weak D match, TRBD1 (7 bases). Germline V lookup: CDR1 SGHKS, CDR2 YYEKEE (reference sequence). V was shortened by 4 bases and J by 1 base, with 13 bases between the two germline ends. CDR3 length: 15 residues.

This clone has only one observation. Other DNA sequences in the same sample also yield this CDR3. This sequence joins TRBV24-1 and TRBJ2-1; D is ambiguous. Per the germline V gene, CDR1 is KGHDR and CDR2 is SFDVKD. Trimming cost V 5 bases and J 0 bases, with 10 bases left between them. This CDR3 region has 15 residues. The CDR3 sequence is CATSGGPSSYNEQFF. The CDR3 bases are TGTGCCACCAGTGGAGGACCGAGCTCCTACAATGAGCAGTTCTTC.

This rearrangement joins TRBV28 to TRBJ1-2; D remains unclear. Germline CDR1 MDHEN, CDR2 SYDVKM. V was trimmed by 3 bases and J by 1 base, leaving 9 bases between them. There are 14 residues in the CDR3. The CDR3 sequence is CASSFEEFNYGYTF. In DNA form, the CDR3 reads TGTGCCAGCAGTTTTGAGGAGTTTAACTATGGCTACACCTTC.

CDR3: CASSRTGSVNEKLFF. The DNA for the CDR3 is TGTGCCAGCAGTAGGACAGGGTCGGTTAATGAAAAACTGTTTTTT. This chain links TRBV28 with TRBJ1-4, with 8 bases lining up with TRBD1. The V segment lost 5 bases and the J segment 4 bases; nucleotides outside the gene matches: 6. This CDR3 comprises 15 residues. Germline-derived CDR1 and CDR2 are MDHEN and SYDVKM.

To note about this clone: In the same sample, other DNA sequences code for this CDR3. The chain has TRBV9 and TRBJ1-1; maybe TRBD1 (5 bases). The ends were cut back, 3 bases at V and 1 base at J, with 7 bases in the middle. Germline V gene sequence: CDR1 SGDLS, CDR2 YYNGEE. This CDR3 has 13 residues. This CDR3 is CASSDRSNTEAFF. The CDR3 DNA follows: TGTGCCAGCAGCGACAGGTCGAACACTGAAGCTTTCTTT.

This chain joins TRBV15 and TRBJ2-1; 13 nucleotides line up with TRBD2. The CDR3 is made up of 16 amino acids. Germline trimming cut 5 bases from V and 10 bases from J; bases unmatched to any gene: 11. Germline V gene data show CDR1 as LNHNV and CDR2 as YYDKDF (reference sequence). The CDR3 DNA is TGTGCCACCAGCCGAACCGGGACTAGCGGGACCGGCGAGCAGTTCTTC. Amino acid sequence: CATSRTGTSGTGEQFF.

The chain carries TRBV30 and TRBJ2-1, with D maybe TRBD1 (5 bases). Germline V gives CDR1 GTSNPN, CDR2 SVGIG (reference sequence). The CDR3 has 17 residues. Trimming stripped 6 bases from V and 0 bases from J, with 21 bases between. Here the CDR3 DNA reads TGTGCCTGCCGTCCCAGGGTTCGAAACAGCTCCTACAATGAGCAGTTCTTC. Its protein product is CACRPRVRNSSYNEQFF. Full variable domain (rest looked up from reference TRBV30 and TRBJ2-1): SQTIHQWPATLVQPVGSPLSLECTVEGTSNPNLYWYRQAAGRGLQLLFYSVGIGQISSEVPQNLSASRPQDRQFILSSKKLLLSDSGFYLCACRPRVRNSSYNEQFFGPGTRLTVL.

In its sample, this clone was seen once. The V call is TRBV7-2, the J call TRBJ2-2; 9 bases match TRBD1. Trimming cost V 5 bases and J 6 bases; bases outside gene matches: 7. CDR3 size: 15 residues. Looked up from germline, CDR1 is SGHTA and CDR2 is FQGNSA. The CDR3, as DNA: TGTGCCAGCAGCCTACAGGGGGCGCCCGCCGGGGAGCTGTTTTTT. It specifies CASSLQGAPAGELFF.

The chain joins TRBV5-4 to TRBJ1-1; perhaps TRBD1 as D (6 bases). Trimming removed 3 bases from V and 4 bases from J, with 13 bases in between. The CDR3 loop spans 14 amino acids. Germline V CDR1 and CDR2: SGHNT, YYREEE (reference sequence). CDR3 nucleotide sequence: TGTGCCAGCAGCTCAACACAGGGTATCACTGAAGCTTTCTTT. Its protein is CASSSTQGITEAFF.

The rearrangement links TRBV19 to TRBJ1-5, with a possible D match to TRBD1 (6 bases). CDR1 LNHDA and CDR2 SQIVND come from the germline V gene (reference sequence). The CDR3 spans 16 residues. Trimming stripped 3 bases from V and 0 bases from J, with 12 bases between. The CDR3 nucleotides are TGTGCCAGTAGTATCGGTACAGGGTATAGCAATCAGCCCCAGCATTTT. It yields the protein CASSIGTGYSNQPQHF.

The V and J genes are TRBV19 and TRBJ1-2; 8 nucleotides line up with TRBD1. This CDR3 is 14 amino acids long. Germline CDR1 reads LNHDA; CDR2 reads SQIVND (reference sequence). J lost 5 bases, V lost 2 bases, and 4 bases had no gene match. CDR3 residues: CASSIWTGRYGYTF. The DNA of the CDR3 is TGTGCCAGTAGTATATGGACAGGGCGGTATGGCTACACCTTC.